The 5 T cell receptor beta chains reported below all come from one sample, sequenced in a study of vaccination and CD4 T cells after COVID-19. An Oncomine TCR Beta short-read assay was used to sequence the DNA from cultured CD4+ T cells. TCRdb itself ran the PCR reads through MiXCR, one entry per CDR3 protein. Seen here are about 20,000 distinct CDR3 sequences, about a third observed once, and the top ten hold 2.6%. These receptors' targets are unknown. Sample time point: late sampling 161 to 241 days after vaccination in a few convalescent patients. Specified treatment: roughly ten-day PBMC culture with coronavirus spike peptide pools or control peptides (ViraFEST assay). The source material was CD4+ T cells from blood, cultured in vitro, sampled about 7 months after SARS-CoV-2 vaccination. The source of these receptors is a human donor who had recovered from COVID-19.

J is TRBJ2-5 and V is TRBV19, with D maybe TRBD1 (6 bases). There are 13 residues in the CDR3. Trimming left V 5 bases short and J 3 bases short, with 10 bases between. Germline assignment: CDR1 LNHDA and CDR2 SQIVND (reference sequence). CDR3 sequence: CASSSWTEETQYF. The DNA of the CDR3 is TGTGCCAGTAGTTCCTGGACAGAAGAGACCCAGTACTTC.

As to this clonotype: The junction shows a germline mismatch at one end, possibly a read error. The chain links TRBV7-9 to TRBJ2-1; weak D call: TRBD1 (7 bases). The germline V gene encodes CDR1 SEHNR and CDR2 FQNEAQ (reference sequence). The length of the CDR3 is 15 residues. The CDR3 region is CASSRYPTGRNDQFF. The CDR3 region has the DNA TGTGCCAGCAGCCGATACCCGACAGGGAGGAATGACCAGTTCTTC.

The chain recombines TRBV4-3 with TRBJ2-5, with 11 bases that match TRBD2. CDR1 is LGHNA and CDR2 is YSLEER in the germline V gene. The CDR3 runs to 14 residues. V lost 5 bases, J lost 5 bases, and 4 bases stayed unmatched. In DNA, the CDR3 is TGCGCCAGCAGCTTACTAGCGGGAGATGAGACCCAGTACTTC. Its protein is CASSLLAGDETQYF.

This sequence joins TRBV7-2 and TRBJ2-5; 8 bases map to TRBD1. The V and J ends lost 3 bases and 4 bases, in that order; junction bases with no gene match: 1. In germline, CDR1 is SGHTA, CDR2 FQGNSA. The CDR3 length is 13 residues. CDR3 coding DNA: TGTGCCAGCAGCTTCGGACAGGGAGAGACCCAGTACTTC. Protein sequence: CASSFGQGETQYF. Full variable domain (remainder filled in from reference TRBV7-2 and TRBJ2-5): GAGVSQSPSNKVTEKGKDVELRCDPISGHTALYWYRQSLGQGLEFLIYFQGNSAPDKSGLPSDRFSAERTGGSVSTLTIQRTQQEDSAVYLCASSFGQGETQYFGPGTRLLVL.

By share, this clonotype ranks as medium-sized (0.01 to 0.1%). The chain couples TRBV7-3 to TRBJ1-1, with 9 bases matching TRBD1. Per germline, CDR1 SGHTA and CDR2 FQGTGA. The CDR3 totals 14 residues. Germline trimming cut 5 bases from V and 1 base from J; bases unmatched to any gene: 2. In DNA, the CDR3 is TGTGCCAGCAGCGTGACAGGGGGGAACACTGAAGCTTTCTTT. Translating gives CASSVTGGNTEAFF.